The entry that follows covers one T cell receptor (beta chain) sequence. The sample is drawn from a study of shared clonotypes between healthy human individuals. Only in-frame clones appear in the TCRdb table, and some are missing; sequencing was by immunoSEQ multiplex PCR. The sample holds a few million clones, around 94% seen once. CDR1 MDHEN and CDR2 SYDVKM come from the germline V gene. The V gene lost 5 bases and the J gene lost 0 bases, with 11 bases spanning the gap. This CDR3 contains 15 residues. The sequenced sample consisted of naive CD4+ T cells sorted from blood. Subset: CD45RA+ positively selected. The chain combines TRBV28 with TRBJ2-4; a possible D gene is TRBD1 (6 bases). The TCR sequence derives from a man aged 18 to 29 in good health. The CDR3 spells CASSHQGLAKNIQYF. The CDR3 region has the DNA TGTGCCAGCAGTCATCAGGGGTTAGCCAAAAACATTCAGTACTTC.